The 23 T cell receptor beta chains below all came from one sample that was sequenced in a study of graft-versus-host responses after intestinal transplantation. These receptors are not linked to any known antigen. Here immunoSEQ multiplex PCR was the method, and the copy in TCRdb shows in-frame clones only, minus some. The top ten clones hold around 0.92% of a sample with under 25,000 clones, roughly four fifths of them seen once. This sample comprised unstimulated CD8+ T cells sorted from spleen or lymph node cells, obtained before transplant. These receptor sequences come from a human donor who was the organ donor for an intestinal transplant.

The chain recombines TRBV4-3 with TRBJ2-1; D not resolved. V was clipped by 2 bases and J by 5 bases, with 7 bases between them. Germline V lookup: CDR1 LGHNA, CDR2 YSLEER. CDR3 length equals 13 residues. The CDR3 reads CASSQPPDNEQFF. The DNA for the CDR3 is TGCGCCAGCAGCCAACCTCCGGACAATGAGCAGTTCTTC.

The rearrangement uses TRBV4-3 and TRBJ2-1; 8 bases are a match to TRBD1. Trimming cost V 3 bases and J 8 bases; bases outside gene matches: 9. CDR1 and CDR2 from the germline V gene are LGHNA and YSLEER. The CDR3 loop spans 15 amino acids. As DNA, the CDR3 is TGCGCCAGCAGCCAGGGGCAGGGGGCGCGATATGAGCAGTTCTTC. Its protein product is CASSQGQGARYEQFF.

This chain uses TRBV6-5 with TRBJ2-7, with 7 bases aligning to TRBD2. The CDR3 totals 15 residues. Trimming took 3 bases from V and 2 from J; bases not matched to a gene: 7. Germline CDR1 reads MNHEY; CDR2 reads SVGAGI. The CDR3 is CASSYGSGMAYEQYF. The CDR3 DNA follows: TGTGCCAGCAGTTATGGGAGCGGGATGGCCTACGAGCAGTACTTC.

The rearrangement links TRBV19 to TRBJ1-1; 11 bases match TRBD1. CDR1 is LNHDA, CDR2 SQIVND, per germline (reference sequence). The CDR3 has 12 residues. V gave up 11 bases and J gave up 7 bases; unmatched junction bases: 6. The CDR3 loop reads CASGQGENEAFF. The CDR3 bases are TGTGCCTCGGGACAGGGGGAAAATGAAGCTTTCTTT.

V and J are TRBV18 and TRBJ1-2, with 8 positions matching TRBD1. The germline V gene has CDR1 KGHSH and CDR2 LQKENI. The CDR3 covers 15 residues. V lost 6 bases, J lost 2 bases, and 8 bases stayed unmatched. The CDR3 DNA follows: TGTGCCAGCTCGCCGACAGGGGAAGCGAACTATGGCTACACCTTC. Residues: CASSPTGEANYGYTF.

The chain links TRBV18 to TRBJ2-7; D is undetermined. Per the germline V gene, CDR1 is KGHSH and CDR2 is LQKENI. The V and J ends lost 5 bases and 0 bases respectively, with 5 bases between them. This CDR3 has 12 amino acids. The CDR3 nucleotides are TGTGCCAGCTCAGACAACTCCTACGAGCAGTACTTC. Encoded protein: CASSDNSYEQYF.

The chain combines TRBV30 with TRBJ1-2; D remains unclear. Trimming took off 0 bases at V and 4 bases at J, with 15 bases between the two ends. Germline assignment: CDR1 GTSNPN and CDR2 SVGIG (reference sequence). The CDR3 sequence is 15 residues long. CDR3 amino acids: CAWSVPDVLVYGYTF. The CDR3 DNA follows: TGTGCCTGGAGTGTGCCTGACGTTCTGGTCTATGGCTACACCTTC.

V and J are TRBV29-1 and TRBJ1-1; unclear D gene. This CDR3 comprises 11 residues. Germline loops: CDR1 SQVTM, CDR2 ANQGSEA. The ends were cut back, 3 bases at V and 5 bases at J, with 7 bases in the middle. The CDR3 region has the DNA TGCAGCGTTGAGTCTGGGACTGAAGCTTTCTTT. It specifies CSVESGTEAFF.

The table lists this clone with a count of one. V gene TRBV7-8 combines with J gene TRBJ2-1; 10 bases fit TRBD2. The CDR3 runs 17 residues. With 3 bases clipped from V and 14 bases from J, the junction kept 19 bases outside the gene matches. Looked up from germline, CDR1 is SGHVS and CDR2 is FQNEAQ. CDR3 bases: TGTGCCAGCAGCTTTCCCTCTACTAGCGGGATAACAATGAGGGAGTTCTTC. It codes for CASSFPSTSGITMREFF.

This chain uses TRBV4-3 with TRBJ2-3, with TRBD2 matching 9 bases. Germline trimming cut 1 base from V and 4 bases from J; bases unmatched to any gene: 6. Germline CDR1 LGHNA, CDR2 YSLEER. This CDR3 region has 16 residues. CDR3 sequence: CASSQVGGGASDTQYF. The CDR3 coding sequence is TGCGCCAGCAGCCAAGTGGGCGGGGGGGCTTCAGATACGCAGTATTTT.

J is TRBJ2-1 and V is TRBV27; TRBD1 agrees at 7 bases. This CDR3 has 13 amino acids. After removal of 3 bases from V and 9 bases from J, the junction contained 5 bases not matched to a gene. Germline V gives CDR1 MNHEY, CDR2 SMNVEV (reference sequence). Written as DNA, the CDR3 is TGTGCCAGCAGTTTGACAGGGAACCGTGAGCAGTTCTTC. It specifies CASSLTGNREQFF.

The chain is built from TRBV7-2 and TRBJ1-1; D not certain. V lost 5 bases and J 4 bases, leaving 14 bases between the germline ends. The germline CDR1 and CDR2 sequences are SGHTA and FQGNSA. The CDR3 is made up of 14 amino acids. The CDR3 protein is CASSPISEGTEAFF. CDR3 sequence (DNA): TGTGCCAGCAGCCCTATTTCTGAGGGCACTGAAGCTTTCTTT.

The chain employs TRBV4-3 and TRBJ2-7; D gene uncertain. Germline CDR1 is LGHNA and CDR2 is YSLEER. V was trimmed by 0 bases and J by 3 bases, leaving 12 bases between them. The CDR3 covers 15 residues. CDR3 sequence reads: CASSQDRAPIYEQYF. The CDR3 DNA reads as TGCGCCAGCAGCCAAGATAGGGCCCCGATCTACGAGCAGTACTTC.

J is TRBJ2-3 and V is TRBV4-3; D remains unclear. CDR3 length equals 17 residues. V was clipped by 0 bases and J by 0 bases, with 13 bases between them. Germline assignment: CDR1 LGHNA and CDR2 YSLEER. CDR3 sequence (DNA): TGCGCCAGCAGCCAAGAGGTGGGATCGACTAGCACAGATACGCAGTATTTT. Translated, it gives CASSQEVGSTSTDTQYF.

This clone was observed a handful of times. The chain has TRBV19 and TRBJ1-1, with unresolved D. V was shortened by 1 base and J by 4 bases, with 7 bases between the two germline ends. CDR3 length: 13 amino acids. The germline CDR1 and CDR2 sequences are LNHDA and SQIVND (reference sequence). Written as DNA, the CDR3 is TGTGCCAGTAGTATAGGCAGTGCCACTGAAGCTTTCTTT. It encodes CASSIGSATEAFF.

DNA for the CDR3: TGTGCCAGCAGCCCCAGGGGGGATTCCTACAATGAGCAGTTCTTC. As protein: CASSPRGDSYNEQFF. The chain is built from TRBV9 and TRBJ2-1, with D perhaps TRBD1 (7 bases). CDR1 and CDR2 from the germline V gene are SGDLS and YYNGEE. V lost 4 bases to trimming and J lost 1 base, with 12 bases between them. The CDR3 totals 15 residues.

In DNA form, the CDR3 reads TGTGCCATCAGTGAGGAGGACAGACCCTTGGAGCAGTACTTC. Protein product: CAISEEDRPLEQYF. The chain links TRBV10-3 to TRBJ2-7; TRBD1 might be the D (6 bases). Per germline, CDR1 ENHRY and CDR2 SYGVKD. This CDR3 comprises 14 residues. V lost 2 bases and J 7 bases, leaving 15 bases between the germline ends.

This chain connects TRBV25-1 to TRBJ2-1; no definite D call. The germline V gene encodes CDR1 MGHDK and CDR2 SYGVNS. V lost 1 base and J 7 bases, leaving 5 bases between the germline ends. The CDR3 runs 12 residues. The CDR3 DNA sequence: TGTGCCAGCAGTGAATCTAGAAATGAGCAGTTCTTC. As protein: CASSESRNEQFF. Together with reference TRBV25-1 and TRBJ2-1, the CDR3 gives the full variable domain: EADIYQTPRYLVIGTGKKITLECSQTMGHDKMYWYQQDPGMELHLIHYSYGVNSTEKGDLSSESTVSRIRTEHFPLTLESARPSHTSQYLCASSESRNEQFFGPGTRLTVL.

The chain combines TRBV10-3 with TRBJ2-4; no definite D call. V shed 4 bases and J shed 1 base, with 20 bases lying between them. The CDR3 is 18 amino acids. Germline assignment: CDR1 ENHRY and CDR2 SYGVKD. The CDR3 here is CAISGGPTRKVAKNIQYF. CDR3 nucleotide sequence: TGTGCCATCAGTGGGGGTCCCACCCGAAAGGTTGCCAAAAACATTCAGTACTTC.

This sequence joins TRBV5-1 and TRBJ2-7, with a weak D call TRBD1 (6 bases). V was shortened by 2 bases and J by 4 bases, with 16 bases between the two germline ends. The CDR3 consists of 15 residues. Germline V gene sequence: CDR1 SGHRS, CDR2 YFSETQ. The CDR3 loop is CASSFSQGMGYEQYF. The CDR3 DNA reads TGCGCCAGCAGCTTTAGTCAGGGGATGGGGTACGAGCAGTACTTC.

V gene TRBV30 combines with J gene TRBJ2-1, with D uncertain. V gave up 3 bases and J gave up 6 bases, with 3 bases separating them. This CDR3 has 10 amino acids. Germline CDR1 reads GTSNPN; CDR2 reads SVGIG (reference sequence). CDR3 DNA: TGTGCCTGGAGCCTCAATGAGCAGTTCTTC. Amino acids: CAWSLNEQFF.

J is TRBJ1-2 and V is TRBV4-3; D is unresolved. With 0 bases removed from V and 0 bases from J, the gap between germline ends came to 5 bases. The germline V gene encodes CDR1 LGHNA and CDR2 YSLEER. There are 14 residues in the CDR3. The CDR3 protein is CASSQDKTNYGYTF. DNA of the CDR3: TGCGCCAGCAGCCAAGACAAAACTAACTATGGCTACACCTTC.

This sequence joins TRBV7-8 and TRBJ2-7; D not certain. The germline gives CDR1 SGHVS, CDR2 FQNEAQ. Trimming stripped 3 bases from V and 2 bases from J, with 14 bases between. This CDR3 has 15 residues. The CDR3 protein is CASSFRLGAAYEQYF. The CDR3 DNA is TGTGCCAGCAGCTTCCGGCTAGGTGCCGCCTACGAGCAGTACTTC.